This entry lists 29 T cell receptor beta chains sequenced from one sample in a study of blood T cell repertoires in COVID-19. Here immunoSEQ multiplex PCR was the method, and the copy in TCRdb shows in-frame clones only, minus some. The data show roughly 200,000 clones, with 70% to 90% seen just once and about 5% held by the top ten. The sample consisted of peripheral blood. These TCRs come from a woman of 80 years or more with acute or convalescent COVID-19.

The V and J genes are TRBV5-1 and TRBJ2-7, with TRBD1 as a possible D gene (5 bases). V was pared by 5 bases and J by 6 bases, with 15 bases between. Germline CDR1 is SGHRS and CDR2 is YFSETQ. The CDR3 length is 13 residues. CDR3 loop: CASRVGDRSEQYF. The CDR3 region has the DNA TGCGCCAGCAGGGTAGGGGATCGGAGCGAGCAGTACTTC. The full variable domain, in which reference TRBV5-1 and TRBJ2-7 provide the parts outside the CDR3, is KAGVTQTPRYLIKTRGQQVTLSCSPISGHRSVSWYQQTPGQGLQFLFEYFSETQRNKGNFPGRFSGRQFSNSRSEMNVSTLELGDSALYLCASRVGDRSEQYFGPGTRLTVT.

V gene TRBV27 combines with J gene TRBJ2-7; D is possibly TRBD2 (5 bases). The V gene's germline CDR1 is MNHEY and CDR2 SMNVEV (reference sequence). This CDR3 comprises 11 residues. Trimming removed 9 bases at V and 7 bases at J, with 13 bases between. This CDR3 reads CARAGLLEQYF. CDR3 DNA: TGTGCCAGGGCGGGCCTCTTAGAGCAGTACTTC.

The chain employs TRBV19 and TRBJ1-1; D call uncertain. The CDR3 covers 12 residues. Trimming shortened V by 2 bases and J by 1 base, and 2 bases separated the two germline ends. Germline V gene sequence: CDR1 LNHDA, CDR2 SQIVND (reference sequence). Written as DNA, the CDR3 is TGTGCCAGTAGTATACAGAACACTGAAGCTTTCTTT. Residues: CASSIQNTEAFF. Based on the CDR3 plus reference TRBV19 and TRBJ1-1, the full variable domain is DGGITQSPKYLFRKEGQNVTLSCEQNLNHDAMYWYRQDPGQGLRLIYYSQIVNDFQKGDIAEGYSVSREKKESFPLTVTSAQKNPTAFYLCASSIQNTEAFFGQGTRLTVV.

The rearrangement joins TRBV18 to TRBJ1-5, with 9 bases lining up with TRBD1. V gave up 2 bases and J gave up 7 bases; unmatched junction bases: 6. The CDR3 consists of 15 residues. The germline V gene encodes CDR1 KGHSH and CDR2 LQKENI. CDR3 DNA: TGTGCCAGCTCACCAGGGACAGGGTCCCACCAGCCCCAGCATTTT. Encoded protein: CASSPGTGSHQPQHF.

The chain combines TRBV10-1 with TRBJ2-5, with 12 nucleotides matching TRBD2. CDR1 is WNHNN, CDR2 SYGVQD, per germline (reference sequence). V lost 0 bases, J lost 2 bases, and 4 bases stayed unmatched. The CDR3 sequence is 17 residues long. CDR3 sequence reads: CASSESPLAGGQETQYF. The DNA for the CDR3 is TGCGCCAGCAGTGAGTCCCCCCTAGCGGGAGGGCAAGAGACCCAGTACTTC.

The CDR3 nucleotides read TGTGCCAGCAGCTTACTGGGGGCGAACTATGGCTACACCTTC. Residues: CASSLLGANYGYTF. This chain connects TRBV7-2 to TRBJ1-2; D is possibly TRBD1 (6 bases). Trimming pared 2 bases from V and 2 bases from J, leaving 9 bases between. This CDR3 has 14 residues. Looked up from germline, CDR1 is SGHTA and CDR2 is FQGNSA.

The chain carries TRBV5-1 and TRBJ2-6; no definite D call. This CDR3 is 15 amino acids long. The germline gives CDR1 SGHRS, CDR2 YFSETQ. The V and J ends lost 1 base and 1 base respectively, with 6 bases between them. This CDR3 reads CASSLPGSGANVLTF. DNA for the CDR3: TGCGCCAGCAGCTTGCCCGGGTCTGGGGCCAACGTCCTGACTTTC. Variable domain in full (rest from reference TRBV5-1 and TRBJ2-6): KAGVTQTPRYLIKTRGQQVTLSCSPISGHRSVSWYQQTPGQGLQFLFEYFSETQRNKGNFPGRFSGRQFSNSRSEMNVSTLELGDSALYLCASSLPGSGANVLTFGAGSRLTVL.

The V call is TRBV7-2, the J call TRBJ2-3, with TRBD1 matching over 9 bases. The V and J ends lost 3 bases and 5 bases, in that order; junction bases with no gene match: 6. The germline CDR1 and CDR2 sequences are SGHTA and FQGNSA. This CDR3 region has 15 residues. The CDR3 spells CASSLAGQGGDTQYF. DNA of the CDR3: TGTGCCAGCAGCTTGGCGGGACAGGGAGGAGATACGCAGTATTTT.

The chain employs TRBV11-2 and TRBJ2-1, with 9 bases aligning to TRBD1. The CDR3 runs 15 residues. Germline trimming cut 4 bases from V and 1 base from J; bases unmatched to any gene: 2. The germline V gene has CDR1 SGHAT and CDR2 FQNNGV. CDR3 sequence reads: CASSSGQGSYNEQFF. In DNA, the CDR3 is TGTGCCAGCAGCTCCGGACAGGGGTCCTACAATGAGCAGTTCTTC.

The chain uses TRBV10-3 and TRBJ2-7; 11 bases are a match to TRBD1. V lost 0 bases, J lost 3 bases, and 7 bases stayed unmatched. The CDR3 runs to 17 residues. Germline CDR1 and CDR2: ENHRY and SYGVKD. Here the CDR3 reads CAISESQGTGGIYEQYF. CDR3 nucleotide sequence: TGTGCCATCAGTGAGTCCCAAGGGACAGGGGGGATCTACGAGCAGTACTTC.

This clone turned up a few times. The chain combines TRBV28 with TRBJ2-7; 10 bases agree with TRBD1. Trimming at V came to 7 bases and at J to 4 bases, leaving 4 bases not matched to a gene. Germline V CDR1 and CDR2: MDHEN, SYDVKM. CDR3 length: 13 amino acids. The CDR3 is CASKTGGGYEQYF. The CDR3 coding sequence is TGTGCCAGCAAGACAGGGGGCGGGTACGAGCAGTACTTC.

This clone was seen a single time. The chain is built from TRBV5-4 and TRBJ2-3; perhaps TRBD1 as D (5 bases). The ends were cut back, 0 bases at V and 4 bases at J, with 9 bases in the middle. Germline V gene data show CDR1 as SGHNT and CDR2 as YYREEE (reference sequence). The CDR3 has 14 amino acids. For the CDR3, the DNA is TGTGCCAGCAGCTTGGGGCAGGGATCAGATACGCAGTATTTT. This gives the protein CASSLGQGSDTQYF.

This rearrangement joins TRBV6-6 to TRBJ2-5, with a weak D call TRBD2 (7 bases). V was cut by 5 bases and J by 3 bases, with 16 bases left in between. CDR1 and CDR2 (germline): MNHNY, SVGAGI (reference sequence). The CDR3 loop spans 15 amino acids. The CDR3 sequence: CASSPPGGAEETQYF. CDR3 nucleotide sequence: TGTGCCAGCAGTCCTCCGGGGGGCGCAGAAGAGACCCAGTACTTC.

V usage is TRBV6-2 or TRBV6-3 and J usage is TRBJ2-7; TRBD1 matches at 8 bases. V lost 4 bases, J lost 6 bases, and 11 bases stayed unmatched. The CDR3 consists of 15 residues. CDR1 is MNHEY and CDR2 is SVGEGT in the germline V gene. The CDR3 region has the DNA TGTGCCAGCAGTTTTCACGCAGGGGGCGCGGCCGAGCAGTACTTC. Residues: CASSFHAGGAAEQYF.

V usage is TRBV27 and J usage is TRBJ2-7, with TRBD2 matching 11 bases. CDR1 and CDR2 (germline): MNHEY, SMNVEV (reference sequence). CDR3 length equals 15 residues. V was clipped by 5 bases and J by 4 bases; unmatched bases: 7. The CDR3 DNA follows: TGTGCCAGCAGTCCCTTTAGCGGGAGGGGTTACGAGCAGTACTTC. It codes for CASSPFSGRGYEQYF.

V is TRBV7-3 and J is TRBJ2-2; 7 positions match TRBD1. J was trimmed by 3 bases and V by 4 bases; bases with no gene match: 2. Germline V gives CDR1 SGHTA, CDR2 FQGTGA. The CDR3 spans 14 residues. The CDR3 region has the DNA TGTGCCAGCAGCTCGGGACAGTACACCGGGGAGCTGTTTTTT. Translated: CASSSGQYTGELFF.

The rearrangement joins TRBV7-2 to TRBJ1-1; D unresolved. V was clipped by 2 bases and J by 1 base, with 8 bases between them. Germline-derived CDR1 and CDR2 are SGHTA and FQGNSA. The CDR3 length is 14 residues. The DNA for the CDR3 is TGTGCCAGCAGCTTACTTGGCCAGAACACTGAAGCTTTCTTT. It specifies CASSLLGQNTEAFF.

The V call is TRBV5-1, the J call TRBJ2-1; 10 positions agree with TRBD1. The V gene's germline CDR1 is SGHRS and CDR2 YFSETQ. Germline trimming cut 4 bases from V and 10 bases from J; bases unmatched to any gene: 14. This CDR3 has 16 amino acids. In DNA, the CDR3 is TGCGCCAGCAGCCCTCTGACAGGGGGCAATTCGCAGGAGCAGTTCTTC. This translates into CASSPLTGGNSQEQFF.

CDR3 loop: CASSLKQGAVAFF. Here the CDR3 DNA reads TGTGCCAGCAGCTTAAAACAGGGGGCGGTGGCTTTCTTT. The gene calls are TRBV7-3 and TRBJ1-1, with 9 bases fitting TRBD1. The CDR3 has 13 amino acids. J gave up 11 bases and V 1 base, and 5 bases lay outside the gene matches. Germline V gene lookup returns CDR1 SGHTA and CDR2 FQGTGA. The full variable domain, completed using reference TRBV7-3 and TRBJ1-1, is GAGVSQTPSNKVTEKGKYVELRCDPISGHTALYWYRQSLGQGPEFLIYFQGTGAADDSGLPNDRFFAVRPEGSVSTLKIQRTERGDSAVYLCASSLKQGAVAFFGQGTRLTVV.

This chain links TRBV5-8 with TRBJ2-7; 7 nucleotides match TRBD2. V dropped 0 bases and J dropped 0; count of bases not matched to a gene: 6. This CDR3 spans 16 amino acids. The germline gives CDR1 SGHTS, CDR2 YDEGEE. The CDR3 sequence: CASSLAVGTISYEQYF. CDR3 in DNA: TGTGCCAGCAGCTTGGCAGTCGGGACTATCTCCTACGAGCAGTACTTC. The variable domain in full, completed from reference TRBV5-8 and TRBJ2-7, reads EAGVTQSPTHLIKTRGQQATLRCSPISGHTSVYWYQQALGLGLQFLLWYDEGEERNRGNFPPRFSGRQFPNYSSELNVNALELEDSALYLCASSLAVGTISYEQYFGPGTRLTVT.

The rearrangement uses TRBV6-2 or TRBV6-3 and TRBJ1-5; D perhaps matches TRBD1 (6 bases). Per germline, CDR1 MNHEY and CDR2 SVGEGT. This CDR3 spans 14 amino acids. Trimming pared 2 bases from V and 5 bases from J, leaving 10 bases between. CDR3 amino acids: CASSYGQLYQPQHF. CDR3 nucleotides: TGTGCCAGCAGTTACGGACAGCTCTATCAGCCCCAGCATTTT.

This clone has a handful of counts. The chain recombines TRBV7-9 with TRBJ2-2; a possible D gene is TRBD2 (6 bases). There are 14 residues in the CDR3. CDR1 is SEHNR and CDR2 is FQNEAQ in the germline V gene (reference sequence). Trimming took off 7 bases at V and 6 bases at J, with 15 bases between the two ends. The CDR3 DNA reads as TGTGCCAGCAAACCCGGGAGTATAGCCGGGGAGCTGTTTTTT. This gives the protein CASKPGSIAGELFF.

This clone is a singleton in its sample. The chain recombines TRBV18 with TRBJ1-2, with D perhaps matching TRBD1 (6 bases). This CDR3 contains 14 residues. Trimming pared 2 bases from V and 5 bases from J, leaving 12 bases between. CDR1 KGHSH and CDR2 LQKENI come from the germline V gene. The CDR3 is CASSPTGIIYGYTF. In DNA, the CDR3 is TGTGCCAGCTCACCAACAGGGATTATTTATGGCTACACCTTC.

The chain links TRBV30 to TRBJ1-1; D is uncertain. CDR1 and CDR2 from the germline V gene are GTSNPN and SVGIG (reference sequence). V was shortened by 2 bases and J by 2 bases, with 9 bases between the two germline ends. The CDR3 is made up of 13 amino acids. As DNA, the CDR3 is TGTGCCTGGAGTCGGGAAAGTAACACTGAAGCTTTCTTT. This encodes CAWSRESNTEAFF.

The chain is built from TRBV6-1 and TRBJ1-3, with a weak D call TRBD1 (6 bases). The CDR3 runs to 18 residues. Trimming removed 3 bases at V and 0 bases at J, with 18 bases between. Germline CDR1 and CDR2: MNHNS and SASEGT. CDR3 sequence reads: CASSDTPGQTFSGNTIYF. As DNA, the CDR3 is TGTGCCAGCAGTGATACACCGGGACAAACTTTCTCTGGAAACACCATATATTTT.

The CDR3, as DNA: TGTGCCAGCAGTGAGGCGGGAGCCGGGGAGCTGTTTTTT. It is translated as CASSEAGAGELFF. The chain uses TRBV2 and TRBJ2-2; 7 bases map to TRBD2. V lost 3 bases, J lost 6 bases, and 1 base stayed unmatched. The germline gives CDR1 SNHLY, CDR2 FYNNEI. The CDR3 is made up of 13 amino acids.

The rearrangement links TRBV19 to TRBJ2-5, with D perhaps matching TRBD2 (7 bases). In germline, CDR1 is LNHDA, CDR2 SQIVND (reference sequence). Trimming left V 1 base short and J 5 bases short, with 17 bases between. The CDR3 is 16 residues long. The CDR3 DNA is TGTGCCAGTAGTATAGGCGCGGGGGCACATGGTGAGACCCAGTACTTC. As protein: CASSIGAGAHGETQYF.

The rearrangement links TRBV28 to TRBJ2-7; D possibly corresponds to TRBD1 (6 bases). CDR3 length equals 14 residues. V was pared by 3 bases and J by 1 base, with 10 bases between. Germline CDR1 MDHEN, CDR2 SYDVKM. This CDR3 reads CASSFQGSSYEQYF. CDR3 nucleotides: TGTGCCAGCAGTTTCCAGGGGAGTTCCTACGAGCAGTACTTC.

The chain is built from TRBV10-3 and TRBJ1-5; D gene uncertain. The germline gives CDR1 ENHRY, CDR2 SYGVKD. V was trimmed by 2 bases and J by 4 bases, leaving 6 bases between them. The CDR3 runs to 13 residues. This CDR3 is CAISERTNQPQHF. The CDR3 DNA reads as TGTGCCATCAGTGAGCGAACTAATCAGCCCCAGCATTTT.